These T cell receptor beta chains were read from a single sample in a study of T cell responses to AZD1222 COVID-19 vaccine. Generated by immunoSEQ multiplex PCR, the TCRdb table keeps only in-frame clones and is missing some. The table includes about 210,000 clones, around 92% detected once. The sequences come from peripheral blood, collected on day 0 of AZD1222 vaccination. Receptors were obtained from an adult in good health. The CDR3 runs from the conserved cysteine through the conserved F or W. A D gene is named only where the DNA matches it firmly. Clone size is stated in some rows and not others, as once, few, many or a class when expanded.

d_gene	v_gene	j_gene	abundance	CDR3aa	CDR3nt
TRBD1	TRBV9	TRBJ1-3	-	CASSERQGGNTIYF	TGTGCCAGCAGCGAAAGACAGGGTGGAAACACCATATATTTT
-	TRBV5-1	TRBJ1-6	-	CASSLHPGSDYNSPLHF	TGCGCCAGCAGCTTGCACCCTGGATCGGACTATAATTCACCCCTCCACTTT
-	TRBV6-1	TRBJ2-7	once	CASSEGSLVYEQYF	TGTGCCAGCAGTGAAGGAAGCCTGGTCTACGAGCAGTACTTC
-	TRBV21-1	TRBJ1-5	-	CARCLTGLDRADSNQPQHF	TGTGCCAGATGTCTAACCGGGTTGGACAGGGCCGATAGCAATCAGCCCCAGCATTTT
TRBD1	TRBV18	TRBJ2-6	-	CASSLRTGQGVLTF	TGTGCCAGCTCACTAAGGACAGGGCAGGGCGTCCTGACTTTC
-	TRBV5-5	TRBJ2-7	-	CASSFGTLGEQYF	TGTGCCAGCAGCTTCGGGACCCTCGGCGAGCAGTACTTC
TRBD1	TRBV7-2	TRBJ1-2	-	CASSWDSDYGYTF	TGTGCCAGCAGCTGGGACAGTGATTATGGCTACACCTTC
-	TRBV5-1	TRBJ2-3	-	CASSIERGVADTQYF	TGCGCCAGCAGCATTGAAAGGGGGGTTGCAGATACGCAGTATTTT
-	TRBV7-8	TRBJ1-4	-	CASSPTGGANEKLFF	TGTGCCAGCAGCCCAACAGGTGGGGCTAATGAAAAACTGTTTTTT
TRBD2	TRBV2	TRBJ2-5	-	CASRKLAGGGETQYF	TGTGCCAGCAGGAAGCTAGCGGGGGGCGGGGAGACCCAGTACTTC
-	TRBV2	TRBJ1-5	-	CASSEQPPPQHF	TGTGCCAGCAGTGAACAGCCTCCGCCCCAGCATTTT
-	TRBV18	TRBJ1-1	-	CASSPPGHSNTEAFF	TGTGCCAGCTCACCACCCGGACATTCGAACACTGAAGCTTTCTTT
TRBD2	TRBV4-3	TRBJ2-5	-	CASSQASGGALATQYF	TGCGCCAGCAGCCAAGCTAGCGGGGGGGCCCTAGCGACCCAGTACTTC
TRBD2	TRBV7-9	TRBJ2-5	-	CASSFFSGGELETQYF	TGTGCCAGCAGCTTTTTCAGCGGGGGGGAATTAGAGACCCAGTACTTC
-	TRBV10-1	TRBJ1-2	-	CASNESGAYGYTF	TGCGCCAGCAACGAGTCGGGGGCCTATGGCTACACCTTC
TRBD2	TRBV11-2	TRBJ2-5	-	CASSFVELAGGRQETQYF	TGTGCCAGCAGCTTTGTTGAACTAGCGGGGGGGCGCCAAGAGACCCAGTACTTC
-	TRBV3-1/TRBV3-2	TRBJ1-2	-	CASSQNRHGYTF	TGTGCCAGCAGCCAAAATAGGCACGGCTACACCTTC
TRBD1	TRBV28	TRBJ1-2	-	CASRTSGTGLGYGYTF	TGTGCCAGCAGGACCTCCGGGACAGGGTTAGGATATGGCTACACCTTC
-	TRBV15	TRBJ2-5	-	CATSRVSAGVGETQYF	TGTGCCACCAGCAGAGTCAGCGCAGGGGTAGGTGAGACCCAGTACTTC
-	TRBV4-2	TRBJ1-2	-	CASSQESGGVTYGYTF	TGTGCCAGCAGCCAAGAGAGTGGGGGGGTGACCTATGGCTACACCTTC
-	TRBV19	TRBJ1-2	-	CASSSWKASWGYGYTF	TGTGCCAGTAGTAGCTGGAAGGCCTCGTGGGGGTATGGCTACACCTTC
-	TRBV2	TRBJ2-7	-	CASSTVRGDPYEQYF	TGTGCCAGCAGTACCGTGAGGGGGGATCCCTACGAGCAGTACTTC
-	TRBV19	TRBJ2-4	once	CASSTTLLAKNIQYF	TGTGCCAGTAGTACAACCCTTCTAGCCAAAAACATTCAGTACTTC
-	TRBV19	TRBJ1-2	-	CASSIQGFYGYTF	TGTGCCAGTAGTATACAGGGGTTCTATGGCTACACCTTC
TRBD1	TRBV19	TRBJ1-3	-	CASSGQGVAGNTIYF	TGTGCCAGTAGTGGACAGGGGGTTGCTGGAAACACCATATATTTT
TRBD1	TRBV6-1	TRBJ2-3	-	CASSERTGETQYF	TGTGCCAGCAGTGAAAGGACAGGGGAAACGCAGTATTTT
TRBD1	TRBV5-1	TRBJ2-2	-	CASSLTRDRGLGTGELFF	TGCGCCAGCAGCTTGACCCGGGACAGGGGGCTAGGTACCGGGGAGCTGTTTTTT
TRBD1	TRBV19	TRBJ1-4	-	CASSIARGLTNEKLFF	TGTGCCAGTAGTATTGCCAGGGGGCTAACTAATGAAAAACTGTTTTTT